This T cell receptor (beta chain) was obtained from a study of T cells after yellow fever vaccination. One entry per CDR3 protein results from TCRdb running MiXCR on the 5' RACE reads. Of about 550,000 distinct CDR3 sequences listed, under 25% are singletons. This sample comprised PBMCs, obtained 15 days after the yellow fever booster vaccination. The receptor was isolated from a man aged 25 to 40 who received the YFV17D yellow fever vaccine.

CDR3 in amino acids: CASSLNPGTGVPYEQYF. CDR3 nucleotides: TGCGCCAGCAGCTTAAACCCCGGGACAGGTGTACCCTACGAGCAGTACTTC. The V call is TRBV5-1, the J call TRBJ2-7, with TRBD1 identical over 8 bases. The length of the CDR3 is 17 residues. The germline CDR1 and CDR2 sequences are SGHRS and YFSETQ. The V and J ends lost 2 bases and 2 bases, in that order; junction bases with no gene match: 12.